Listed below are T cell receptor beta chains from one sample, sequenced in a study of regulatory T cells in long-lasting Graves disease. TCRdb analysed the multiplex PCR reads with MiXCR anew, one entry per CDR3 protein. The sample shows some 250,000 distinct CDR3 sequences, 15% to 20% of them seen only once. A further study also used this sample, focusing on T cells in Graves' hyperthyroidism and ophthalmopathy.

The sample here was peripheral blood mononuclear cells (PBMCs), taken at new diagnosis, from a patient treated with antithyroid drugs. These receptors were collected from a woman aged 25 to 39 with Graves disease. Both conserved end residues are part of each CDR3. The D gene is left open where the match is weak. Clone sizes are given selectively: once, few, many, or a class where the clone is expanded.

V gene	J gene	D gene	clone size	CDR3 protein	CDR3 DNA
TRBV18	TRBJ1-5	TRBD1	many	CASSTRGRGDQPQHF	TGTGCCAGCTCAACTAGGGGGCGAGGGGATCAGCCCCAGCATTTT
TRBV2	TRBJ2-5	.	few	CASSGTKETQYF	TGTGCCAGCAGTGGTACAAAAGAGACCCAGTACTTC
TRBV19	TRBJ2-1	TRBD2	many	CASSAGTSSLEQFF	TGTGCCAGTAGTGCCGGGACTAGCTCGCTTGAGCAGTTCTTC
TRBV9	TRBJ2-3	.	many	CASSAPRGSGDTQYF	TGTGCCAGCAGCGCCCCCAGGGGCTCGGGGGATACGCAGTATTTT
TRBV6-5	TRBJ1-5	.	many	CASSYRAPRRISNQPQHF	TGTGCCAGCAGTTACAGGGCCCCACGCAGGATAAGCAATCAGCCCCAGCATTTT
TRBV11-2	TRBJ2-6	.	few	CASSFGYSGANVLTF	TGTGCCAGCAGCTTTGGCTACTCTGGGGCCAACGTCCTGACTTTC
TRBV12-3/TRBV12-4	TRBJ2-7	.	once	CASSRGEDEQYF	TGTGCCAGCAGTCGCGGAGAGGACGAGCAGTACTTC
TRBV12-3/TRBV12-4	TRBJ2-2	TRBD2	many	CASSPSSGAGELFF	TGTGCCAGCAGTCCATCTAGCGGGGCCGGGGAGCTGTTTTTT
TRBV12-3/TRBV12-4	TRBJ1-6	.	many	CASSLNRNLLHF	TGTGCCAGCAGTTTAAATCGGAACCTTCTCCACTTT
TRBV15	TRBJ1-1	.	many	CATSRDLHTEAFF	TGTGCCACCAGCAGAGATCTTCACACTGAAGCTTTCTTT
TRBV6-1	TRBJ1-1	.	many	CATQQLNTEAFF	TGTGCCACTCAACAACTGAACACTGAAGCTTTCTTT
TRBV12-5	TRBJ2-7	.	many	CASGLPQTYEQYF	TGTGCTAGTGGTTTGCCACAAACCTACGAGCAGTACTTC
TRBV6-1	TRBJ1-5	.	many	CASHERSNQPQHF	TGTGCCAGCCATGAACGGAGCAATCAGCCCCAGCATTTT
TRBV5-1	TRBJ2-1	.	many	CASSLETSYNEQFF	TGCGCCAGCAGCCTCGAAACTAGCTACAATGAGCAGTTCTTC
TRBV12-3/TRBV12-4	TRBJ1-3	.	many	CATRNSAEDTIYF	TGTGCGACCCGAAATTCGGCGGAGGACACCATATATTTT
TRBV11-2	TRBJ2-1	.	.	CASSLNPPRTIHSYNEQFF	TGTGCCAGCAGCTTAAACCCCCCTCGGACTATCCACTCCTACAATGAGCAGTTCTTC
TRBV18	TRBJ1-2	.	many	CASSPETDNYGYTF	TGTGCCAGCTCACCGGAGACAGATAACTATGGCTACACCTTC
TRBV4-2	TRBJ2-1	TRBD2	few	CASSQELAGLNEQFF	TGTGCCAGCAGCCAAGAACTAGCGGGGTTAAATGAGCAGTTCTTC
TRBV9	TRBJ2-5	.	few	CASSPHQLAVVPETQYF	TGTGCCAGCAGCCCACACCAGCTAGCAGTGGTACCGGAGACCCAGTACTTC
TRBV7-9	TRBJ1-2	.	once	CTSSTPGRGSYGYTF	TGTACCAGCAGCACCCCCGGGAGAGGGAGCTATGGCTACACCTTC
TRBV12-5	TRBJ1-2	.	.	CASGSLLDGYTF	TGTGCTAGTGGTTCCCTTTTGGATGGCTACACCTTC
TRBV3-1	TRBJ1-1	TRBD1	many	CASSQLGQWNTEAFF	TGTGCCAGCAGCCAACTGGGACAGTGGAACACTGAAGCTTTCTTT
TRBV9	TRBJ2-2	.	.	CASSAPRVTNTGELFF	TGTGCCAGCAGCGCCCCTCGGGTGACTAACACCGGGGAGCTGTTTTTT
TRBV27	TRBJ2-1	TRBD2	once	CASSLRLAGFNEQFF	TGTGCCAGCAGTTTAAGGCTAGCGGGATTCAATGAGCAGTTCTTC
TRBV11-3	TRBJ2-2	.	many	CASSLDPGGYTGELFF	TGTGCCAGCAGCTTAGATCCAGGGGGGTACACCGGGGAGCTGTTTTTT
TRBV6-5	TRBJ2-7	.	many	CASSYRRGNYEQYF	TGTGCCAGCAGTTACAGACGGGGAAACTACGAGCAGTACTTC
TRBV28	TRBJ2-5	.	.	CASSRTRGQETQYF	TGTGCCAGCAGCCGCACCCGGGGACAAGAGACCCAGTACTTC
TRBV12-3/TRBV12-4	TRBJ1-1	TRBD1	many	CASSPRTGGYAEAFF	TGTGCCAGCAGTCCAAGGACAGGGGGGTACGCTGAAGCTTTCTTT
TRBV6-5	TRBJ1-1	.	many	CASSYASGSRWKAFF	TGTGCCAGCAGTTACGCGAGTGGCTCTAGATGGAAAGCTTTCTTT
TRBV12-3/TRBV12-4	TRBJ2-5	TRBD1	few	CASGSGQPARTQYF	TGTGCCAGCGGTTCGGGACAGCCTGCACGGACCCAGTACTTC
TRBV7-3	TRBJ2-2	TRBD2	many	CASSSRTSGGAPGELFF	TGTGCCAGCAGCTCCCGGACTAGCGGGGGGGCGCCCGGGGAGCTGTTTTTT
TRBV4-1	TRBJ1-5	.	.	CASSQDRFEVSQPQHF	TGCGCCAGCAGCCAAGATCGATTTGAAGTATCTCAGCCCCAGCATTTT
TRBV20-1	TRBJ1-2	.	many	CSARDRYGYTF	TGCAGTGCTAGGGACAGATATGGCTACACCTTC
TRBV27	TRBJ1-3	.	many	CASSSGLGDTIYF	TGTGCCAGCAGTTCCGGGCTGGGGGACACCATATATTTT
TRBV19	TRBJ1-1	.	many	CASSVSMNTEAFF	TGTGCCAGTAGTGTCAGCATGAACACTGAAGCTTTCTTT